This T cell receptor beta chain is from a study of blood T cell repertoires in COVID-19. On the study more broadly: Some COVID-19 samples were acute and others convalescent; all came from the United States, Italy and Spain. PBMCs, B-cell-depleted T cells, or T cells were the source of the cDNA or gDNA that made up the material.

This clone came up once. V shed 4 bases, J shed 3 bases, and the junction held 2 bases outside the gene matches. CDR3 length equals 16 residues. Germline lookup yields CDR1 LGHDT and CDR2 YNNKEL (reference sequence). Under the authors' procedure: Estimation of nucleated cell counts relied on the amplification of reference gene primers. Here immunoSEQ multiplex PCR was the method, and the copy in TCRdb shows in-frame clones only, minus some. The V and J calls and clone size were taken over from that table, and D and trimming were inferred from the DNA. Of approximately 260,000 clones listed, about 80% are singletons.

The chain joins TRBV3-1 (or the pseudogene TRBV3-2) to TRBJ2-2; 13 bases agree with TRBD2. This receptor was identified in a woman of 80 years or more with acute or convalescent COVID-19. Sequencing used peripheral blood. Here the CDR3 DNA reads TGTGCCAGCAGCCCGACTAGCGGGGGGTACACCGGGGAGCTGTTTTTT. Translated: CASSPTSGGYTGELFF.